A selection of T cell receptor beta chains follows, all from one sample in a study of T cell clones after liver transplantation. Antigen specificity for these receptors is unknown. The table came from immunoSEQ multiplex PCR; TCRdb's copy has only in-frame clones and leaves some out. The profile covers over 950 clones, with about 39% appearing a single time and 15% to 20% taken by the ten largest. Sequencing used CD4+ T cells from cultured PBMCs. The receptors come from a human patient who received a liver transplant. Some of the T cells might come from the graft donor. The CDR3 runs from the conserved cysteine through the conserved F or W. The D gene is left open where the match is weak. Where a row states a size, it is once, few, many or the class of an expanded clone; other rows omit it.

CDR3 DNA,CDR3 protein,D gene,clone size,J gene,V gene
TGTGCCAGCAGCTTAGCCCAGGGCTATGGCTACACCTTC,CASSLAQGYGYTF,.,.,TRBJ1-2,TRBV11-3
TGTGCCAGCTCATCAGGACAGAAATTCAATCAGCCCCAGCATTTT,CASSSGQKFNQPQHF,.,few,TRBJ1-5,TRBV18
TGTGCCAGCAGCACCTACCAGACCACAGATACGCAGTATTTT,CASSTYQTTDTQYF,.,medium-sized,TRBJ2-3,TRBV6-6
TGTGCCAGCAGCTTCACAGGGGTCGAGGAAAAACTGTTTTTT,CASSFTGVEEKLFF,TRBD1,large,TRBJ1-4,TRBV5-4
TGTGCCAGCAGCTTACAGGGGAACACTGAAGCTTTCTTT,CASSLQGNTEAFF,.,hyperexpanded,TRBJ1-1,TRBV7-3
TGTGCCAGCAGCTCCGACCGATCGGTTGACACTGAAGCTTTCTTT,CASSSDRSVDTEAFF,.,.,TRBJ1-1,TRBV13
TGTGCCAGCAGCTTAGCCCAGGGGGGCGCGTTCAATGGCTACACCTTC,CASSLAQGGAFNGYTF,TRBD1,.,TRBJ1-2,TRBV7-3
TGTGCCAGCGGGGTGGGGCAGCTCTACGAGCAGTACTTC,CASGVGQLYEQYF,.,large,TRBJ2-7,TRBV28
TGTGCCAGCAGTGCTCGGACTAGCGGCACAGATACGCAGTATTTT,CASSARTSGTDTQYF,TRBD2,.,TRBJ2-3,TRBV6-1
TGTGCCAGCAGCACGAAGACCAGTTCTCGTTACAATGAGCAGTTCTTC,CASSTKTSSRYNEQFF,.,medium-sized,TRBJ2-1,TRBV11-2
TGTGCCAGCAGCTTACAGGGGAACACTGAAGCTTTCTTT,CASSLQGNTEAFF,.,few,TRBJ1-1,TRBV11-2
TGTGCCAGCAGCCAAGAAGGGACTAGCGGGAACACCGGGGAGCTGTTTTTT,CASSQEGTSGNTGELFF,TRBD2,large,TRBJ2-2,TRBV4-2
TGTGCCATCCTACTCCAGGGCTTACAGCCCCAGCATTTT,CAILLQGLQPQHF,.,.,TRBJ1-5,TRBV27
TGTGCCAGTGCCCTGTCTAGGGCTCAAGAGACCCAGTACTTC,CASALSRAQETQYF,.,.,TRBJ2-5,TRBV19
TGTGCCAGCAGTACGGAGGGCAATCAGCCCCAGCATTTT,CASSTEGNQPQHF,.,few,TRBJ1-5,TRBV7-9
TGCGCCAGCAGCCAAGGTGACGGGGTTGCGAACACCGGGGAGCTGTTTTTT,CASSQGDGVANTGELFF,.,large,TRBJ2-2,TRBV4-1
TGTGCCAGCAGTGATAGTGGGCCTAACACTGAAGCTTTCTTT,CASSDSGPNTEAFF,.,few,TRBJ1-1,TRBV2
TGTGCCAGCAGCTTTTTTCGGGGGAGAGGGACTAGCGGGAAAGAGACCCAGTACTTC,CASSFFRGRGTSGKETQYF,TRBD2,once,TRBJ2-5,TRBV5-8
TGTGCCAGCAGCTTATCAAGAGGCGGGAGGGGATCCTACGAGCAGTACTTC,CASSLSRGGRGSYEQYF,TRBD2,.,TRBJ2-7,TRBV7-9
TGTGCCAGCAGCTTGGATCAGGGTAACCCTGGAAACACCATATATTTT,CASSLDQGNPGNTIYF,.,.,TRBJ1-3,TRBV4-2